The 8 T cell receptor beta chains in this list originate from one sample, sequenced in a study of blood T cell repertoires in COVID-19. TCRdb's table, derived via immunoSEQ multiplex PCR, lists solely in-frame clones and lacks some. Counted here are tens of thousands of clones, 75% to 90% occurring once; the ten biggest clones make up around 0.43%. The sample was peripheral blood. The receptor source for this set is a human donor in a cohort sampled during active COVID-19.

CDR3 nucleotide sequence: TGTGCCAGCAGCAGGGGACAGGGGTACGGTGGCTACACCTTC. This encodes CASSRGQGYGGYTF. V and J are TRBV6-5 and TRBJ1-2; 10 nucleotides line up with TRBD1. Trimming at V came to 6 bases and at J to 7 bases, leaving 8 bases not matched to a gene. Germline V lookup: CDR1 MNHEY, CDR2 SVGAGI. This CDR3 is built from 14 residues.

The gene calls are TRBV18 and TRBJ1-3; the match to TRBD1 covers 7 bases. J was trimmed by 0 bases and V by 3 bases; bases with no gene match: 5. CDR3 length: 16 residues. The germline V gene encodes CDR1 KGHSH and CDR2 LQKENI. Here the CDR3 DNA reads TGTGCCAGCTCACCTACGGGACAGAGCTCTGGAAACACCATATATTTT. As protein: CASSPTGQSSGNTIYF.

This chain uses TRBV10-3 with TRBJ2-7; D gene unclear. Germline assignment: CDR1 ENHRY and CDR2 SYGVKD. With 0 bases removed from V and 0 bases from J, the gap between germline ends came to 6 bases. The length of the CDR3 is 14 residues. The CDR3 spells CAISESRNSYEQYF. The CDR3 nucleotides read TGTGCCATCAGTGAGTCGAGGAACTCCTACGAGCAGTACTTC.

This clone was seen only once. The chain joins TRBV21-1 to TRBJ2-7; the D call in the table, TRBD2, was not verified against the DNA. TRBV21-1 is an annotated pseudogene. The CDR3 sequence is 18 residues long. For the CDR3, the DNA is TGTGCCAGCAGCAAAGAGCAGACTAGGGCGGGAAGCTCCTACGAGCAGTACTTC. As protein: CASSKEQTRAGSSYEQYF.

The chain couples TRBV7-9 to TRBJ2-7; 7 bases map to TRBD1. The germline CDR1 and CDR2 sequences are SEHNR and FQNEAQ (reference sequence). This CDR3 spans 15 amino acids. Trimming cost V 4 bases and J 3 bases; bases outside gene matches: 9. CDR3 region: CASSSLPGQNYEQYF. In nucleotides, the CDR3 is TGTGCCAGCAGCTCTTTGCCGGGACAGAACTACGAGCAGTACTTC.

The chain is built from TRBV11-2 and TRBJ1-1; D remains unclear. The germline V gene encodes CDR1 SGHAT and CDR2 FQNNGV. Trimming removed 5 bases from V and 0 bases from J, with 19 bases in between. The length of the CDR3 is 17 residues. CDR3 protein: CASSPRASGKMNTEAFF. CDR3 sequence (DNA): TGTGCCAGCAGCCCACGAGCCAGCGGTAAAATGAACACTGAAGCTTTCTTT.

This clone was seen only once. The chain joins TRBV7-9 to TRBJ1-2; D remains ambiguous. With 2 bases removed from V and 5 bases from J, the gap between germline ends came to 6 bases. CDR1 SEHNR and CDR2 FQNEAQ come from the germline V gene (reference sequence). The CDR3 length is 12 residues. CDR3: CASSLSGYGYTF. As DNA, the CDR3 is TGTGCCAGCAGCTTATCAGGATATGGCTACACCTTC.

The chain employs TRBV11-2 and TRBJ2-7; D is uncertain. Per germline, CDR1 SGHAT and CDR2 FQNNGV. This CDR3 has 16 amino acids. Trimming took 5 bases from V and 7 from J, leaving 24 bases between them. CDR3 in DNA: TGTGCCAGCAGCCCCATAAGATGGTCGACGACCGGGGAGCAGTACTTC. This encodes CASSPIRWSTTGEQYF.